This paragraph reports one T cell receptor beta chain. Its antigen is unidentified. The sample comes from a study of blood T cells in healthy people across ages. Study-wide results and caveats: Underestimates were what the diversity estimates from one million T cells were considered to be. Strong correlation was found linking TCR beta diversity to naive T cell percentage.

This CDR3 region has 12 residues. Per germline, CDR1 SEHNR and CDR2 FQNEAQ (reference sequence). The V and J ends lost 2 bases and 7 bases respectively, with 8 bases between them. Sample-barcoded 5' priming and a J-beta primer mix drove a second PCR of about 6 to 12 cycles. Each TCR beta cDNA got a 12-nucleotide random molecular identifier. TCRdb fed the 5' RACE reads into MiXCR, producing one record per CDR3 protein. The table records about 650,000 distinct CDR3 sequences, approximately 29% of them present only once. The rearrangement joins TRBV7-9 to TRBJ1-1; D gene uncertain. The sequence was obtained from a woman at least 80 years old in good health. Material for sequencing was blood. The CDR3 loop reads CASSLKVGEAFF. The CDR3 coding sequence is TGTGCCAGCAGCTTAAAGGTGGGTGAAGCTTTCTTT. Combining the CDR3 with reference TRBV7-9 and TRBJ1-1 gives the whole variable domain DTGVSQNPRHKITKRGQNVTFRCDPISEHNRLYWYRQTLGQGPEFLTYFQNEAQLEKSRLLSDRFSAERPKGSFSTLEIQRTEQGDSAMYLCASSLKVGEAFFGQGTRLTVV.